This entry lists 19 T cell receptor beta chains sequenced from one sample in a study of cytomegalovirus exposure and HLA in healthy donors. Both 60 Vbeta primers and 13 Jbeta primers went into the PCR. Clones were sequenced by immunoSEQ multiplex PCR, and TCRdb holds only the in-frame ones, with some missing. This sample has under 110,000 clones, with approximately 70% found just once. The sample comprised PBMCs. These TCRs come from a boy aged 10-17 years in good health and CMV-seronegative.

The V gene is TRBV7-9, the J gene TRBJ1-5, with 7 nucleotides matching TRBD1. Unmatched junction bases numbered 3, after V lost 4 bases and J lost 0 bases. The CDR3 runs 15 residues. Germline V gene sequence: CDR1 SEHNR, CDR2 FQNEAQ (reference sequence). CDR3 sequence (DNA): TGTGCCAGCAGCTCCGACAGGGATAGCAATCAGCCCCAGCATTTT. Amino acid sequence: CASSSDRDSNQPQHF.

The count of this clone is one. This chain joins TRBV9 and TRBJ1-1, with 12 bases lining up with TRBD1. Trimming took 4 bases from V and 10 from J; bases not matched to a gene: 11. There are 15 residues in the CDR3. CDR1 is SGDLS and CDR2 is YYNGEE in the germline V gene. CDR3: CASSPSTGQGARAFF. The CDR3 bases are TGTGCCAGCAGCCCTTCGACGGGACAGGGGGCGAGAGCTTTCTTT.

This clone was counted only a few times. This rearrangement joins TRBV2 to TRBJ2-2; TRBD2 matches at 11 bases. Per germline, CDR1 SNHLY and CDR2 FYNNEI. The CDR3 spans 19 residues. The junction had 16 bases not matched to a gene; V was cut back by 8 bases and J by 2 bases. The CDR3 protein is CASQGPSGRRTLNTGELFF. The CDR3 DNA follows: TGTGCCAGCCAAGGCCCTAGCGGGAGGAGGACGTTAAACACCGGGGAGCTGTTTTTT.

The V and J genes are TRBV5-6 and TRBJ1-5, with TRBD1 matching 7 bases. The junction had 13 bases not matched to a gene; V was cut back by 0 bases and J by 7 bases. The length of the CDR3 is 17 residues. Germline CDR1 reads SGHDT; CDR2 reads YYEEEE. CDR3 loop: CASSLARLLGGGQPQHF. The CDR3 DNA reads TGTGCCAGCAGCTTGGCCCGGTTGTTAGGGGGCGGACAGCCCCAGCATTTT. The full variable domain, in which reference TRBV5-6 and TRBJ1-5 provide the parts outside the CDR3, is DAGVTQSPTHLIKTRGQQVTLRCSPKSGHDTVSWYQQALGQGPQFIFQYYEEEERQRGNFPDRFSGHQFPNYSSELNVNALLLGDSALYLCASSLARLLGGGQPQHFGDGTRLSIL.

The chain carries TRBV5-4 and TRBJ2-3; D is perhaps TRBD2 (7 bases). Germline CDR1 is SGHNT and CDR2 is YYREEE (reference sequence). V was cut by 4 bases and J by 6 bases, with 18 bases left in between. This CDR3 is built from 15 residues. Here the CDR3 reads CASSPGGLVGDTQYF. In DNA, the CDR3 is TGTGCCAGCAGCCCGGGGGGCCTGGTGGGGGATACGCAGTATTTT.

The CDR3 region has the DNA TGTGCCAGCAGCTTAGTAGGAGGTGGAGGGGACACCGGGGAGCTGTTTTTT. This codes for CASSLVGGGGDTGELFF. V usage is TRBV7-8 and J usage is TRBJ2-2; a weak D match, TRBD2 (6 bases). The CDR3 covers 17 residues. From germline, CDR1 is SGHVS and CDR2 FQNEAQ. With 1 base removed from V and 3 bases from J, the gap between germline ends came to 15 bases.

The V call is TRBV5-4, the J call TRBJ2-1; TRBD1 matches 8 bases. Germline values: CDR1 SGHNT, CDR2 YYREEE (reference sequence). V lost 0 bases to trimming and J lost 4 bases; unmatched junction nucleotides: 9. The CDR3 runs 17 residues. CDR3 protein: CASSLDGTGLLYNEQFF. CDR3 DNA sequence: TGTGCCAGCAGCTTGGATGGGACAGGACTACTTTACAATGAGCAGTTCTTC.

This chain connects TRBV18 to TRBJ1-1; tentative D call: TRBD1 (5 bases). V shed 6 bases and J shed 7 bases, with 18 bases lying between them. Germline CDR1 reads KGHSH; CDR2 reads LQKENI. The CDR3 contains 14 residues. The CDR3 here is CASSPGTIGIEAFF. CDR3 nucleotide sequence: TGTGCCAGCTCGCCAGGGACTATCGGCATTGAAGCTTTCTTT.

This clone was observed once. The chain carries TRBV28 and TRBJ2-1; TRBD1 might be the D (6 bases). The CDR3 loop spans 14 amino acids. CDR1 MDHEN and CDR2 SYDVKM come from the germline V gene. Trimming removed 8 bases from V and 2 bases from J, with 13 bases in between. CDR3 coding DNA: TGTGCCAGCTCGGTATGGGGGCCCTACAATGAGCAGTTCTTC. Translating it yields CASSVWGPYNEQFF.

The V gene is TRBV27, the J gene TRBJ1-2; tentatively, D is TRBD1 (6 bases). V was clipped by 6 bases and J by 6 bases, with 17 bases between them. The V gene's germline CDR1 is MNHEY and CDR2 SMNVEV (reference sequence). The CDR3 sequence is 14 residues long. In DNA, the CDR3 is TGTGCCAGCAGCCTCCTCGGGGGGCGTAATGGCTACACCTTC. It specifies CASSLLGGRNGYTF.

The V and J genes are TRBV6-1 and TRBJ2-5; perhaps TRBD2 as D (6 bases). The J call may be in error: the DNA end matches TRBJ2-7 better. The CDR3 loop spans 15 amino acids. Germline values: CDR1 MNHNS, CDR2 SASEGT. This CDR3 reads CASSEGPSAAYEQYF. CDR3 nucleotides: TGTGCCAGCAGTGAAGGCCCTAGCGCCGCCTACGAGCAGTACTTC.

Only a few counts were recorded for this clone. The chain recombines TRBV6-1 with TRBJ1-2, with D possibly TRBD1 on 6 matching bases. There are 13 residues in the CDR3. Trimming took off 2 bases at V and 4 bases at J, with 8 bases between the two ends. Germline V gene sequence: CDR1 MNHNS, CDR2 SASEGT. CDR3 residues: CASSEQGPYGYTF. In DNA form, the CDR3 reads TGTGCCAGCAGTGAACAGGGGCCCTATGGCTACACCTTC.

The chain carries TRBV5-6 and TRBJ2-5; possibly TRBD2 for D (5 bases). The J call is in doubt because the DNA end fits TRBJ2-7 better. This CDR3 has 13 amino acids. Germline loops: CDR1 SGHDT, CDR2 YYEEEE. The CDR3 sequence is CASRAGIAYEQYF. The DNA for the CDR3 is TGTGCCAGCAGAGCCGGGATTGCCTACGAGCAGTACTTC.

The chain links TRBV30 to TRBJ2-7; D gene ambiguous. The CDR3 loop spans 11 amino acids. Germline V gene lookup returns CDR1 GTSNPN and CDR2 SVGIG (reference sequence). Trimming took off 4 bases at V and 10 bases at J, with 14 bases between the two ends. The CDR3 loop reads CAWTSSSRQYF. In DNA, the CDR3 is TGTGCCTGGACCTCTAGTTCCCGACAGTACTTC.

This clone was found once. This chain joins TRBV4-1 and TRBJ1-5; TRBD1 aligns across 7 bases. CDR1 and CDR2 (germline): MGHRA, YSYEKL. V shed 4 bases and J 1 base; nucleotides not matched to a gene: 1. The CDR3 consists of 14 residues. CDR3 DNA sequence: TGCGCCAGCAGCCGACAGGGAAGCAATCAGCCCCAGCATTTT. Amino acid sequence: CASSRQGSNQPQHF.

This chain uses TRBV6-6 with TRBJ2-7; D perhaps matches TRBD1 (6 bases). The CDR3 has 15 residues. Trimming pared 7 bases from V and 6 bases from J, leaving 22 bases between. CDR1 and CDR2 from the germline V gene are MNHNY and SVGAGI (reference sequence). The CDR3 bases are TGTGCCAGCACCCAGTCCCCGTACAGGGCTCCCGAGCAGTACTTC. Protein product: CASTQSPYRAPEQYF.

This clone was seen a few times. This chain connects TRBV28 to TRBJ2-7, with TRBD2 matching 9 bases. The trim removed 6 bases at V and 3 bases at J, leaving 12 bases unmatched. Germline-derived CDR1 and CDR2 are MDHEN and SYDVKM. The CDR3 is made up of 16 amino acids. DNA for the CDR3: TGTGCCAGCAGCCCCCCCGGGGGCGGGAGGGACTACGAGCAGTACTTC. As protein: CASSPPGGGRDYEQYF.

The chain recombines TRBV5-1 with TRBJ1-1, with 10 bases that match TRBD1. The CDR3 contains 15 residues. Germline values: CDR1 SGHRS, CDR2 YFSETQ. V was pared by 3 bases and J by 6 bases, with 8 bases of the junction left unmatched. CDR3 residues: CASSWETGGIAEAFF. The CDR3 DNA reads TGCGCCAGCAGCTGGGAGACAGGGGGCATAGCTGAAGCTTTCTTT.

The V and J genes are TRBV28 and TRBJ2-2; D might be TRBD2 (9 bases). Germline lookup yields CDR1 MDHEN and CDR2 SYDVKM. The V and J ends lost 7 bases and 1 base respectively, with 25 bases between them. This CDR3 region has 19 residues. CDR3 in amino acids: CASKPDREGREGNTGELFF. The CDR3 region has the DNA TGTGCCAGCAAGCCGGACAGGGAAGGGCGGGAGGGGAACACCGGGGAGCTGTTTTTT. Full variable domain (remainder filled in from reference TRBV28 and TRBJ2-2): DVKVTQSSRYLVKRTGEKVFLECVQDMDHENMFWYRQDPGLGLRLIYFSYDVKMKEKGDIPEGYSVSREKKERFSLILESASTNQTSMYLCASKPDREGREGNTGELFFGEGSRLTVL.